These 15 T cell receptor beta chains originate from one sample sequenced in a study of blood T cell repertoires in COVID-19. TCRdb's table, derived via immunoSEQ multiplex PCR, lists solely in-frame clones and lacks some. This sample has roughly 140,000 clones, with 88% found just once. The specimen sequenced was PBMCs or T cells enriched from blood (not recorded which). The receptors derive from a woman aged 25 to 45 with acute COVID-19.

The rearrangement joins TRBV10-3 to TRBJ2-2; 12 bases agree with TRBD2. CDR1 and CDR2 (germline): ENHRY, SYGVKD. There are 15 residues in the CDR3. The ends lost 5 bases at V and 4 bases at J; junction bases unmatched: 2. In nucleotides, the CDR3 is TGTGCCATCAGTCGACTAGCGGGGGTCACCGGGGAGCTGTTTTTT. Translation gives CAISRLAGVTGELFF.

This chain uses TRBV27 with TRBJ2-1; D is unclear. Germline V gene data show CDR1 as MNHEY and CDR2 as SMNVEV (reference sequence). The CDR3 length is 13 residues. The germline V and J ends were trimmed by 5 bases and 6 bases, with 11 bases remaining between them. The CDR3 nucleotides read TGTGCCAGCAGTCCAAGAGTTGGCAATGAGCAGTTCTTC. Its protein product is CASSPRVGNEQFF.

In DNA, the CDR3 is TGTGCCAGCAGGCGACAGGAATCGAACACCGGGGAGCTGTTTTTT. This sequence encodes CASRRQESNTGELFF. The chain joins TRBV6-5 to TRBJ2-2, with a possible D match to TRBD1 (6 bases). The CDR3 is made up of 15 amino acids. CDR1 and CDR2 from the germline V gene are MNHEY and SVGAGI. Trimming took off 6 bases at V and 0 bases at J, with 11 bases between the two ends.

The chain joins TRBV7-9 to TRBJ1-2; D is ambiguous. The germline V and J ends were trimmed by 5 bases and 6 bases, with 19 bases remaining between them. The germline V gene encodes CDR1 SEHNR and CDR2 FQNEAQ (reference sequence). The CDR3 totals 15 residues. The CDR3: CASSTAVAGYNGYTF. DNA for the CDR3: TGTGCCAGCAGCACCGCAGTGGCAGGATACAATGGCTACACCTTC.

The chain links TRBV28 to TRBJ1-2, with a possible D match to TRBD1 (5 bases). Looked up from germline, CDR1 is MDHEN and CDR2 is SYDVKM. The germline V and J ends were trimmed by 7 bases and 7 bases, with 19 bases remaining between them. This CDR3 has 14 residues. This CDR3 reads CASTSGQGWRGYTF. In nucleotides, the CDR3 is TGTGCCAGCACCTCCGGCCAGGGCTGGCGTGGCTACACCTTC.

This clone was detected only once. The J gene is TRBJ2-3, the V gene TRBV7-2; no clear D. This CDR3 has 12 amino acids. Germline values: CDR1 SGHTA, CDR2 FQGNSA. Between the trimmed V and J ends, which lost 2 bases and 6 bases, there was a span of 6 bases. CDR3 region: CASSLYADTQYF. The CDR3 DNA reads as TGTGCCAGCAGCTTATATGCGGATACGCAGTATTTT.

The chain combines TRBV4-2 with TRBJ2-7; tentative D call: TRBD1 (5 bases). The CDR3 spans 15 residues. Germline CDR1 reads LGHNA; CDR2 reads YNFKEQ. V was pared by 4 bases and J by 4 bases, with 17 bases between. The CDR3 region has the DNA TGTGCCAGCAGCCGAGGTGATACAGGTTTTTACGAGCAGTACTTC. This translates into CASSRGDTGFYEQYF.

The J gene is TRBJ1-1, the V gene TRBV18; TRBD1 is a possible D gene (6 bases). The germline V and J ends were trimmed by 1 base and 0 bases, with 9 bases remaining between them. This CDR3 contains 15 residues. Germline CDR1 reads KGHSH; CDR2 reads LQKENI. CDR3 in DNA: TGTGCCAGCTCACCACAGGGGACAATGAACACTGAAGCTTTCTTT. Translated: CASSPQGTMNTEAFF.

The chain combines TRBV7-2 with TRBJ2-2; 7 positions agree with TRBD2. Per germline, CDR1 SGHTA and CDR2 FQGNSA. This CDR3 comprises 17 residues. Trimming at V came to 3 bases and at J to 6 bases, leaving 13 bases not matched to a gene. CDR3 loop: CASSFVVGGTFSGELFF. In DNA form, the CDR3 reads TGTGCCAGCAGCTTTGTCGTGGGGGGGACTTTTTCCGGGGAGCTGTTTTTT.

This sequence joins TRBV4-3 and TRBJ2-1; maybe TRBD2 (5 bases). V lost 1 base and J lost 2, with 21 bases in between. Germline values: CDR1 LGHNA, CDR2 YSLEER. The CDR3 length is 19 residues. CDR3 region: CASSQVPSEVQSPYNEQFF. The CDR3 nucleotides are TGCGCCAGCAGCCAAGTCCCCTCGGAGGTCCAAAGCCCCTACAATGAGCAGTTCTTC.

The genes are TRBV19 and TRBJ1-1, with 8 nucleotides matching TRBD1. Germline assignment: CDR1 LNHDA and CDR2 SQIVND (reference sequence). The V gene end was trimmed by 5 bases and the J gene end by 4 bases; junction bases not matched to a gene: 9. This CDR3 contains 15 residues. The CDR3 here is CASSGLDRGITEAFF. The CDR3 DNA reads TGTGCCAGTAGTGGATTAGACAGGGGCATCACTGAAGCTTTCTTT. Full variable domain (rest looked up from reference TRBV19 and TRBJ1-1): DGGITQSPKYLFRKEGQNVTLSCEQNLNHDAMYWYRQDPGQGLRLIYYSQIVNDFQKGDIAEGYSVSREKKESFPLTVTSAQKNPTAFYLCASSGLDRGITEAFFGQGTRLTVV.

The count of this clone is one. The chain has TRBV6-4 and TRBJ2-1, with TRBD2 identical over 15 bases. Germline V lookup: CDR1 MRHNA, CDR2 SNTAGT. The CDR3 loop spans 16 amino acids. V dropped 5 bases and J dropped 5; count of bases not matched to a gene: 4. Here the CDR3 reads CASSPGTSGRNNEQFF. The CDR3 region has the DNA TGTGCCAGCAGTCCCGGGACTAGCGGGAGGAACAATGAGCAGTTCTTC.

The chain joins TRBV4-3 to TRBJ1-1; weak D call: TRBD1 (6 bases). The CDR3 totals 15 residues. The V and J ends lost 0 bases and 5 bases respectively, with 13 bases between them. CDR1 and CDR2 from the germline V gene are LGHNA and YSLEER. The DNA of the CDR3 is TGCGCCAGCAGCCAAGATATACAGGGCTGGACTGAAGCTTTCTTT. The encoded protein is CASSQDIQGWTEAFF.

The rearrangement uses TRBV3-1 (or the pseudogene TRBV3-2) and TRBJ2-7, with TRBD1 identical over 9 bases. V dropped 1 base and J dropped 3; count of bases not matched to a gene: 4. The CDR3 has 15 residues. Germline V gene lookup returns CDR1 LGHDT and CDR2 YNNKEL (reference sequence). For the CDR3, the DNA is TGTGCCAGCAGCCAAGCTCCGGGACAGGGCTACGAGCAGTACTTC. As protein: CASSQAPGQGYEQYF.

The J gene is TRBJ1-3, the V gene TRBV5-1, with no clear D. The germline V gene has CDR1 SGHRS and CDR2 YFSETQ. The CDR3 covers 16 residues. Trimming removed 0 bases at V and 0 bases at J, with 10 bases between. DNA of the CDR3: TGCGCCAGCAGCTTGGAAGAGATCACCTCTGGAAACACCATATATTTT. It encodes CASSLEEITSGNTIYF. Full variable domain (outside the CDR3, taken from reference TRBV5-1 and TRBJ1-3): KAGVTQTPRYLIKTRGQQVTLSCSPISGHRSVSWYQQTPGQGLQFLFEYFSETQRNKGNFPGRFSGRQFSNSRSEMNVSTLELGDSALYLCASSLEEITSGNTIYFGEGSWLTVV.